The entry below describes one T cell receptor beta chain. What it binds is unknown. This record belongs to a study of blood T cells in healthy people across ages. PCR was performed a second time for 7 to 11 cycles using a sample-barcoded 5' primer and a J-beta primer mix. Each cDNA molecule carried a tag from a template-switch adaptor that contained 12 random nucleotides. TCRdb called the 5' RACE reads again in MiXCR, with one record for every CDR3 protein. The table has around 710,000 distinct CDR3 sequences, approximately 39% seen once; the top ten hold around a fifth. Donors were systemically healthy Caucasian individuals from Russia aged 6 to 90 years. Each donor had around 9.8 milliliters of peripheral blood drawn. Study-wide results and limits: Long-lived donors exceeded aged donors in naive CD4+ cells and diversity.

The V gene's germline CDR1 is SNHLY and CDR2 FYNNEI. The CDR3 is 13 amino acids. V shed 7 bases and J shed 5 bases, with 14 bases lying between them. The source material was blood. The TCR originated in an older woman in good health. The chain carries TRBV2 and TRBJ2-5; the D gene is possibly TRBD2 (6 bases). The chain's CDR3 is CASTSSAMETQYF. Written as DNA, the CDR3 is TGTGCCAGCACCTCTAGCGCCATGGAGACCCAGTACTTC.